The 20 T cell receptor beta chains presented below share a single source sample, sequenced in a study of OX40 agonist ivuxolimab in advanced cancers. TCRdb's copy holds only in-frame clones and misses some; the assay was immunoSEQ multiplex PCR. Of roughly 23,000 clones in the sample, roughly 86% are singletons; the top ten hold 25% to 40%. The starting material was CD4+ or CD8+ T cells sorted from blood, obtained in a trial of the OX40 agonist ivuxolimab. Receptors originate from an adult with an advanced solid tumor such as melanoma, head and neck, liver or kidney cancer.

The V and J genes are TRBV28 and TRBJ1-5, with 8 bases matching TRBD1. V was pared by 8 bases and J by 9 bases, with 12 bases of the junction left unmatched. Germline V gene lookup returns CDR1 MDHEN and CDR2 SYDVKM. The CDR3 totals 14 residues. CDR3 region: CASGQGVSARPQHF. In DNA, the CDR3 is TGTGCCAGCGGACAGGGAGTTTCGGCGAGGCCCCAGCATTTT.

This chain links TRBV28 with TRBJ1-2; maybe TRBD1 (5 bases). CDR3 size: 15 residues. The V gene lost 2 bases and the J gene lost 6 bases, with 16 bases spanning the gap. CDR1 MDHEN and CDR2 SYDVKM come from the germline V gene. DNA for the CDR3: TGTGCCAGCAGTTTAGGTAGGGGCCCGGTGGATGGCTACACCTTC. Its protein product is CASSLGRGPVDGYTF.

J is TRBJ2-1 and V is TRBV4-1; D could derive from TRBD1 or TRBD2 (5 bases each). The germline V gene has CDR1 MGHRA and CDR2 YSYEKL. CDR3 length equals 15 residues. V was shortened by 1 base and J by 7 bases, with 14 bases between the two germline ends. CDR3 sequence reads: CASSQAGTNKNEQFF. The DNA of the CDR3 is TGCGCCAGCAGCCAAGCCGGGACGAACAAAAATGAGCAGTTCTTC.

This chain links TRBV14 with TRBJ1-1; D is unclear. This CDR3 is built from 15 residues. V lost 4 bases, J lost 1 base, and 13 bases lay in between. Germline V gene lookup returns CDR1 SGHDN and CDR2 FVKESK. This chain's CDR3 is CASSPYQAPNTEAFF. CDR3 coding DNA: TGTGCCAGCAGCCCCTATCAGGCGCCGAACACTGAAGCTTTCTTT.

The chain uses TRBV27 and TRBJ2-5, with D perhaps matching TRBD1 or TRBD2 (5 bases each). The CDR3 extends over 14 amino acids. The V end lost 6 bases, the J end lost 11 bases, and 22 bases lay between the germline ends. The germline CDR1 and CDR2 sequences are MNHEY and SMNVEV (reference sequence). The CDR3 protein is CASSPLGVSNTQYF. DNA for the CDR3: TGTGCCAGCAGCCCTTTGGGGGTATCAAATACGCAGTACTTC.

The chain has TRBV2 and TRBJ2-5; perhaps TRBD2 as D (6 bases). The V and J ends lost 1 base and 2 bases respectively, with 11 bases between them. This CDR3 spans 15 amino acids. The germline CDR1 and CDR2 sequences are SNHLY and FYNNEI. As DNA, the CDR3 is TGTGCCAGCAGTGAAGGGCCCGCGGGGCAAGAGACCCAGTACTTC. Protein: CASSEGPAGQETQYF.

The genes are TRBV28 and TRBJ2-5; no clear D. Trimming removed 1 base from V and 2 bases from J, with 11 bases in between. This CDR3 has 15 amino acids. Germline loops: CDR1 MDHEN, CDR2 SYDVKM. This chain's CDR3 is CASSLFSYVQETQYF. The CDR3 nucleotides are TGTGCCAGCAGTTTATTCTCTTACGTTCAAGAGACCCAGTACTTC.

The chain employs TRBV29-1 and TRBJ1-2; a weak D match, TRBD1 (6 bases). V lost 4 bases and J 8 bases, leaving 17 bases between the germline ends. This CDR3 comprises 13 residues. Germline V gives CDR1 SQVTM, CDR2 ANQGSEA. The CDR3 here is CSVAGTRDGGYTF. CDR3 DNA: TGCAGCGTTGCCGGGACACGCGACGGCGGCTACACCTTC.

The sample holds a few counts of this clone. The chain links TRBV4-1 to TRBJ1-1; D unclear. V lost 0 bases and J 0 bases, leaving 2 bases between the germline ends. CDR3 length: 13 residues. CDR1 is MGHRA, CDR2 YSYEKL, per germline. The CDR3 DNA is TGCGCCAGCAGCCAAGAGGTGAACACTGAAGCTTTCTTT. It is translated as CASSQEVNTEAFF.

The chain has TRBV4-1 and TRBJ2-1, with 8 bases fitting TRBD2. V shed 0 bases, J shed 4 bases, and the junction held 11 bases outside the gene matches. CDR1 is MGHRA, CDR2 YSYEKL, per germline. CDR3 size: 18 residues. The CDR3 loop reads CASSQDGVHLAGYNEQFF. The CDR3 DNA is TGCGCCAGCAGCCAAGATGGGGTCCACCTAGCGGGTTACAATGAGCAGTTCTTC.

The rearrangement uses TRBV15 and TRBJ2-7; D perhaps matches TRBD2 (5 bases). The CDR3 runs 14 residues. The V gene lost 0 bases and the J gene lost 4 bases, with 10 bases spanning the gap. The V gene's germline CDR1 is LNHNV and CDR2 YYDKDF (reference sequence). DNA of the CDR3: TGTGCCACCAGCAGAGATCGGGATTATTACGAGCAGTACTTC. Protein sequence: CATSRDRDYYEQYF.

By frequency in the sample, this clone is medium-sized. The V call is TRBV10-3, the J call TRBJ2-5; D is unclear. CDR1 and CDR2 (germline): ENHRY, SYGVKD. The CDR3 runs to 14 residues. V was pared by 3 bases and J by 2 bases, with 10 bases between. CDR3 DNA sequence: TGTGCCATCAGTGACGGGTTAGATCAAGAGACCCAGTACTTC. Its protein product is CAISDGLDQETQYF.

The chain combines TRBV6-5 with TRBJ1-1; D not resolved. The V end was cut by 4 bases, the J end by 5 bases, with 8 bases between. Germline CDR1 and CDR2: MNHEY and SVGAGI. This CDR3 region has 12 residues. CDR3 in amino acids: CASSSGLTEAFF. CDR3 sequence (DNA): TGTGCCAGCAGTTCCGGGCTAACTGAAGCTTTCTTT.

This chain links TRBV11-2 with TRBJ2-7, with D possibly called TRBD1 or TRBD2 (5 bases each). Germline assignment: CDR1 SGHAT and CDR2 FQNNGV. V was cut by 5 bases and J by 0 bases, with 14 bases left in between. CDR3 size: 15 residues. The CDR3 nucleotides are TGTGCCAGCAGCATCCGGGACGTAAGCTCCTACGAGCAGTACTTC. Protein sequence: CASSIRDVSSYEQYF.

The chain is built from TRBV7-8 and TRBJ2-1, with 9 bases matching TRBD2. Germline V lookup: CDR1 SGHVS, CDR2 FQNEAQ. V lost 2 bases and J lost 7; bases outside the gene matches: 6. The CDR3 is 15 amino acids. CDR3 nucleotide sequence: TGTGCCAGCAGCTTACGGGCTAGCGGGACGAATGAGCAGTTCTTC. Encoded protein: CASSLRASGTNEQFF.

The CDR3 here is CASSLSRTPNEQFF. Written as DNA, the CDR3 is TGTGCCAGCAGCTTAAGCAGGACACCGAATGAGCAGTTCTTC. This sequence joins TRBV11-3 and TRBJ2-1; maybe TRBD1 (5 bases). V gave up 2 bases and J gave up 7 bases, with 12 bases separating them. This CDR3 has 14 amino acids. Per germline, CDR1 SGHNT and CDR2 YENEEA.

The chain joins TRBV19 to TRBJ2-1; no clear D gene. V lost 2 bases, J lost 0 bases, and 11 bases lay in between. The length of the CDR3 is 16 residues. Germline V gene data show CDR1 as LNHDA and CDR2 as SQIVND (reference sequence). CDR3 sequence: CASSISDPSSYNEQFF. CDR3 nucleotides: TGTGCCAGTAGTATAAGCGACCCCAGCTCCTACAATGAGCAGTTCTTC.

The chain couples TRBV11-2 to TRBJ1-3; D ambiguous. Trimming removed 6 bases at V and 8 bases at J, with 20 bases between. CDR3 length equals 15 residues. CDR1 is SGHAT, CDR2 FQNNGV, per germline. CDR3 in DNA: TGTGCCAGCAGGTTAATCAACGTCCGTGATTACACCATATATTTT. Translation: CASRLINVRDYTIYF.

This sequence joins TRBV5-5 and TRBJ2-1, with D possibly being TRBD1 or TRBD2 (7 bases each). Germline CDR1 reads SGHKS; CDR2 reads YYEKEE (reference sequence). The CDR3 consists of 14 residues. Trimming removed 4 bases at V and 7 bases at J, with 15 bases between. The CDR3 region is CASSSGTALNEQFF. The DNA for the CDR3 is TGTGCCAGCAGCAGCGGGACAGCCCTAAATGAGCAGTTCTTC.

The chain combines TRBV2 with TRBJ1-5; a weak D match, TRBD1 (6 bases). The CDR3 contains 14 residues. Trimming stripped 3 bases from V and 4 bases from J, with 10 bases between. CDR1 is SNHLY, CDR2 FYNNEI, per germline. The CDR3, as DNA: TGTGCCAGCAGTGATCGCAGGGGTAATCAGCCCCAGCATTTT. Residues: CASSDRRGNQPQHF.